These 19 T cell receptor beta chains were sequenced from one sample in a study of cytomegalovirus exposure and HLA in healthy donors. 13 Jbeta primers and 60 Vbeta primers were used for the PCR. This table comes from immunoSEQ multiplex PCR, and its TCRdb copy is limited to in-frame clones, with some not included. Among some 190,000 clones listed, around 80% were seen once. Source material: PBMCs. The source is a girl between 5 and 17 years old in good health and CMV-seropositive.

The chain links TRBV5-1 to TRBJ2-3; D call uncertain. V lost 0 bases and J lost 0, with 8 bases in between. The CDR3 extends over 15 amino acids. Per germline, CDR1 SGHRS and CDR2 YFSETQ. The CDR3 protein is CASSLDFTSTDTQYF. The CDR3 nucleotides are TGCGCCAGCAGCTTGGACTTTACTAGCACAGATACGCAGTATTTT.

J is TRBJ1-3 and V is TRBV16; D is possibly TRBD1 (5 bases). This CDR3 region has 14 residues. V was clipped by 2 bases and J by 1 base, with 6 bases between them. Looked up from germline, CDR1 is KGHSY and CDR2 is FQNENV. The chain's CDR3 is CASSQQGSGNTIYF. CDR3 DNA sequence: TGTGCCAGCAGCCAACAGGGATCTGGAAACACCATATATTTT.

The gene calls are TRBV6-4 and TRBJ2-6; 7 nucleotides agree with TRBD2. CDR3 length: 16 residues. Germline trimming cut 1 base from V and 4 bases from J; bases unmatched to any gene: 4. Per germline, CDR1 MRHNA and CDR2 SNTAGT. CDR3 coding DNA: TGTGCCAGCAGTGACTTGGGGGGGTCCGGGGCCAACGTCCTGACTTTC. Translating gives CASSDLGGSGANVLTF.

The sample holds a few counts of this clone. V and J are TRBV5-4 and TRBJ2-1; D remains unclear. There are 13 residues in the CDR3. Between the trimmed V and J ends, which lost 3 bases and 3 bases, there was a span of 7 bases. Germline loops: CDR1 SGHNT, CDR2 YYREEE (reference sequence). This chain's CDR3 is CASSSGFYNEQFF. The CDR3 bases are TGTGCCAGCAGCTCCGGGTTCTACAATGAGCAGTTCTTC.

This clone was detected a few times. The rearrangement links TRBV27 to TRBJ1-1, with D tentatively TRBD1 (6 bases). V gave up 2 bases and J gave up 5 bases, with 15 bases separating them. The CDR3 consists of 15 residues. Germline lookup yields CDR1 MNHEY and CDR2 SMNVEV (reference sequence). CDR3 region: CASSLGGARMTEAFF. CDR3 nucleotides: TGTGCCAGCAGTTTAGGGGGGGCTCGAATGACTGAAGCTTTCTTT.

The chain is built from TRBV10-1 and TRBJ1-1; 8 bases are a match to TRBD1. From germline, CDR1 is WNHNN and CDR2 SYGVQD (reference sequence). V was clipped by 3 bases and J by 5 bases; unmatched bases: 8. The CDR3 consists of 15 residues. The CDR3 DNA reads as TGCGCCAGCAGTGACCACGACAGGGGAGGGACTGAAGCTTTCTTT. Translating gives CASSDHDRGGTEAFF.

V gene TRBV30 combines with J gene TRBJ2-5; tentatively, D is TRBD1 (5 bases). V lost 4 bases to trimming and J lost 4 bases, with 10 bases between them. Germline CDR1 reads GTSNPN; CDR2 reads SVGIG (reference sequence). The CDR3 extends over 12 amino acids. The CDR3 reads CAWKGWLETQYF. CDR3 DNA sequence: TGTGCCTGGAAGGGGTGGCTAGAGACCCAGTACTTC.

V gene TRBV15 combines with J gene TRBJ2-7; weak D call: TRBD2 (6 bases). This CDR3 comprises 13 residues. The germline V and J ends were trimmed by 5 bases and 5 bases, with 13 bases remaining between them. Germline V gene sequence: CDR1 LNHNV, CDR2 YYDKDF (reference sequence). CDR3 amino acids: CATSGEAWNEQYF. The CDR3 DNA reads TGTGCCACCAGCGGGGAGGCCTGGAACGAGCAGTACTTC.

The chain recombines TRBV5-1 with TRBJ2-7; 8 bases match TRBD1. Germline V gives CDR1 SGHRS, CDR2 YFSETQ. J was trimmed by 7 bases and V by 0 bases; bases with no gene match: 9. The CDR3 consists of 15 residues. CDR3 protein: CASSLVETGAGEQYF. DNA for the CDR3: TGCGCCAGCAGCTTGGTGGAGACAGGGGCTGGAGAGCAGTACTTC.

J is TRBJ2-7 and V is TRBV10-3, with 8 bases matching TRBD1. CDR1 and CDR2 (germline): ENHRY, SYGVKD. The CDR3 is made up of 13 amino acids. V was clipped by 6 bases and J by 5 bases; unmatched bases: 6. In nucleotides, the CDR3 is TGTGCCATCAGCGGATCGGACAGGGACGAGCAGTACTTC. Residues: CAISGSDRDEQYF.

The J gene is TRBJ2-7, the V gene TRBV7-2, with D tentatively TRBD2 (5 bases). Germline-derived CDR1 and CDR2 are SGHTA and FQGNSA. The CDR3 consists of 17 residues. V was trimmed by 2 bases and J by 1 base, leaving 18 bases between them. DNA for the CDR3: TGTGCCAGCAGCTTATTGAGTGGTGGGAGTCTTTCCTACGAGCAGTACTTC. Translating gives CASSLLSGGSLSYEQYF.

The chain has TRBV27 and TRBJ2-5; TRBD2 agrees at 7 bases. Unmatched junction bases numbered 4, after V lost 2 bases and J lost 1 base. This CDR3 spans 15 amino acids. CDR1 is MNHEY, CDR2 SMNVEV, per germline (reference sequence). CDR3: CASSLTSGIQETQYF. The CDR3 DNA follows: TGTGCCAGCAGTTTAACCAGCGGGATCCAAGAGACCCAGTACTTC.

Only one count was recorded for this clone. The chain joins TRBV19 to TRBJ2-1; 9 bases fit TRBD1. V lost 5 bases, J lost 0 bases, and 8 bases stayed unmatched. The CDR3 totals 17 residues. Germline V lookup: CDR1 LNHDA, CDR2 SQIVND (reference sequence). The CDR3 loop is CASSLLQGASSYNEQFF. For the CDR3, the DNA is TGTGCCAGTAGTTTGTTACAGGGGGCCAGCTCCTACAATGAGCAGTTCTTC. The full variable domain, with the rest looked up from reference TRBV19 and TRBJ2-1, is DGGITQSPKYLFRKEGQNVTLSCEQNLNHDAMYWYRQDPGQGLRLIYYSQIVNDFQKGDIAEGYSVSREKKESFPLTVTSAQKNPTAFYLCASSLLQGASSYNEQFFGPGTRLTVL.

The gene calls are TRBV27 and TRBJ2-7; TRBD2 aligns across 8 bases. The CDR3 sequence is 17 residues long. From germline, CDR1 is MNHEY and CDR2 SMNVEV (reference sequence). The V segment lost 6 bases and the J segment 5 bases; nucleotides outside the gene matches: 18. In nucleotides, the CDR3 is TGTGCCAGCAGCAGATCTTACTCATGGGGACTAGTCGACGAGCAGTACTTC. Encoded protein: CASSRSYSWGLVDEQYF.

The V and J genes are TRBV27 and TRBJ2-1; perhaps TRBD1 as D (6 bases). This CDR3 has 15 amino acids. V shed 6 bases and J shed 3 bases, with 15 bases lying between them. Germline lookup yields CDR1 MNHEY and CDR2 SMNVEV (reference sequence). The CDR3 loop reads CASSWTVDNYNEQFF. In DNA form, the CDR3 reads TGTGCCAGCAGCTGGACAGTCGATAACTACAATGAGCAGTTCTTC.

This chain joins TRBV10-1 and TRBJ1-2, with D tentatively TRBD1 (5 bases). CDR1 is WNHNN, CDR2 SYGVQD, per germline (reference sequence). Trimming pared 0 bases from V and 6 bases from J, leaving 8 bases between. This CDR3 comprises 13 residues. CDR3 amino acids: CASSESAGNGYTF. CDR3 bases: TGCGCCAGCAGTGAGTCGGCAGGGAATGGCTACACCTTC.

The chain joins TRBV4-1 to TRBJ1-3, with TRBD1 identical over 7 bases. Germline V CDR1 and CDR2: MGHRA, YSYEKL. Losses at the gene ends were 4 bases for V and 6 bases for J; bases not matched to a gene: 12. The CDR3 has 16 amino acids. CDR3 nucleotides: TGCGCCAGCAGCCTGGGACAGACGGCAGAGATAAACACCATATATTTT. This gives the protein CASSLGQTAEINTIYF.

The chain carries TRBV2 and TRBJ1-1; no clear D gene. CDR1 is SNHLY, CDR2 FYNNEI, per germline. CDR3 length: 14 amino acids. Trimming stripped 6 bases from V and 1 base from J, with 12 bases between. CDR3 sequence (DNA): TGTGCCAGCAGGGTCCTTACCGGGAACACTGAAGCTTTCTTT. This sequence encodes CASRVLTGNTEAFF.

CDR3 amino acids: CASSRSGTYEQYF. DNA of the CDR3: TGTGCCAGCAGTCGATCGGGGACCTACGAGCAGTACTTC. This chain connects TRBV27 to TRBJ2-7, with a tentative D call TRBD2 (5 bases). The CDR3 extends over 13 amino acids. Trimming removed 5 bases from V and 2 bases from J, with 10 bases in between. Germline CDR1 MNHEY, CDR2 SMNVEV (reference sequence).